This is a list of T cell receptor beta chains from one sample in a study of T-cell reconstitution after alpha-beta-depleted transplantation in children. TCRdb reprocessed the PCR reads via MiXCR and lists one record per CDR3 protein. This table has roughly 160,000 distinct CDR3 sequences, 11% appearing once. The sequenced sample was PBMCs, obtained before TCRalphabeta/CD19-depleted stem cell transplant. These receptors originate from a boy between 2 and 10 years old with acute myeloid leukemia, due to receive a stem cell transplant. Each CDR3 is given with its conserved first and last residue. The order of the fields is clone size, J gene, V gene, D gene, CDR3 DNA, CDR3 protein. The D gene is left open where the match is weak. The size field is filled for only some rows; it gives once, few, many or a size class.

many TRBJ2-3 TRBV14 NA TGTGCCAGCAGCCCCACGACGAGGACCACAGATACGCAGTATTTT CASSPTTRTTDTQYF
many TRBJ2-5 TRBV7-7 NA TGTGCTAGCAGCTTAGGGTGGGGGGAGGACCAAGAGACCCAGTACTTC CASSLGWGEDQETQYF
many TRBJ1-1 TRBV7-9 NA TGTGCCAGCAGGGCCCCCGCGGACACTGAAGCTTTCTTT CASRAPADTEAFF
many TRBJ2-3 TRBV29-1 NA TGCAGCGTTGAATGGGGCAGGTCGACAGATACGCAGTATTTT CSVEWGRSTDTQYF
few TRBJ2-7 TRBV29-1 NA TGCAGCGCCTTGACAGGTTACGAGCAGTACTTC CSALTGYEQYF
many TRBJ2-2 TRBV20-1 NA TGCAGTGCTAGTGAAGGAGGGGAGGCCGGGGAGCTGTTTTTT CSASEGGEAGELFF
many TRBJ1-1 TRBV5-1 NA TGCGCCAGCAGGCTCGACACTGAAGCTTTCTTT CASRLDTEAFF
many TRBJ1-2 TRBV5-6 TRBD1 TGTGCCAGCAGCTTTGACAGGGTTGACGGCTACACCTTC CASSFDRVDGYTF
NA TRBJ2-1 TRBV20-1 TRBD2 TGCAGTGCTCCCCGACGAGGACTAGCGGTCTACAATGAGCAGTTCTTC CSAPRRGLAVYNEQFF
many TRBJ2-2 TRBV5-1 TRBD2 TGCGCCAGCAGCTGGACACTAGCGGGAGGCGGGGAGCTGTTTTTT CASSWTLAGGGELFF
many TRBJ2-1 TRBV11-2 NA TGTGCCAGCAGCAGAGGACAGGAGGGCATATACAATGAGCAGTTCTTC CASSRGQEGIYNEQFF
many TRBJ2-5 TRBV3-1 NA TGTGCCAGCAGCCAAGATCGGCAGGGTCGGGAGACCCAGTACTTC CASSQDRQGRETQYF
many TRBJ1-1 TRBV5-1 TRBD1 TGCGCCAGCAGGTCAGAAGGGGACAGGCCCTTGCTGGGCACTGAAGCTTTCTTT CASRSEGDRPLLGTEAFF
many TRBJ2-1 TRBV12-3/TRBV12-4 NA TGTGCCAGCAGTTTTTACCAGCAGTCCTACAATGAGCAGTTCTTC CASSFYQQSYNEQFF
many TRBJ2-2 TRBV5-1 NA TGCGCCAGCAGCTCCGCCGGTCCGAGCACCGGGGAGCTGTTTTTT CASSSAGPSTGELFF
many TRBJ2-1 TRBV7-8 NA TGTGCCAGCAGCTTAGGAACGGGCCGCGGGGCCTACAATGAGCAGTTCTTC CASSLGTGRGAYNEQFF
many TRBJ1-5 TRBV25-1 TRBD1 TGCTTTGAGGGACAGAACAATCAGCCCCAGCATTTT CFEGQNNQPQHF
many TRBJ1-1 TRBV5-1 TRBD1 TGCGCCAGCAGCTGGGGGACAGGTGAAACTGAAGCTTTCTTT CASSWGTGETEAFF
many TRBJ1-2 TRBV5-5 NA TGTGCCAGCAGCTCAGCCGACAGGCCCTATGGCTACACCTTC CASSSADRPYGYTF
many TRBJ1-6 TRBV5-1 NA TGCGCCAGCAGTGAAACGGATAATTCACCCCTCCACTTT CASSETDNSPLHF
many TRBJ2-2 TRBV6-4 TRBD1 TGTGCCAGCAGTCACTTGCCCGGGACAGGGGACACCGGGGAGCTGTTTTTT CASSHLPGTGDTGELFF
many TRBJ1-6 TRBV10-3 NA TGTGCCATCAGTGAGCGGGCAGATCTCTATAATTCACCCCTCCACTTT CAISERADLYNSPLHF
many TRBJ2-3 TRBV20-1 NA TGCAGTGGTCTTCTGATTCTGGGGGCAGATACGCAGTATTTT CSGLLILGADTQYF
many TRBJ2-1 TRBV5-1 NA TGCGCCAGCAGCACACTAGTTATTGATGAGCAGTTCTTC CASSTLVIDEQFF
many TRBJ2-6 TRBV10-3 NA TGTGCCATCAGGGATACAGGTCCCGGGGCCAACGTCCTGACTTTC CAIRDTGPGANVLTF
many TRBJ2-2 TRBV5-6 NA TGTGCCAGCAGCTTTAGCCTCGACAGGACCGGGGAGCTGTTTTTT CASSFSLDRTGELFF
many TRBJ2-5 TRBV29-1 TRBD2 TGCAGCGTCCCAATGGGGCGGGGGGCCCAAGAGACCCAGTACTTC CSVPMGRGAQETQYF
many TRBJ2-3 TRBV5-1 TRBD2 TGCGCCAGCAGTCGAAACAGGGACCTAGCGGGGGTAGGAGATACGCAGTATTTT CASSRNRDLAGVGDTQYF
many TRBJ2-2 TRBV20-1 TRBD2 TGCAGTGCAAGCATAAACCTAGCGGGAGGTGGCACCGGGGAGCAGTTTTTT CSASINLAGGGTGEQFF
many TRBJ1-5 TRBV7-9 NA TGTGCCAGCAGCTTGGGGGGCGGGGGGCCTAGCAATCAGCCCCAGCATTTT CASSLGGGGPSNQPQHF
many TRBJ2-7 TRBV20-1 NA TGCAGTGCCACGGGACCTCTCAGCTCCTACGAGCAGTACTTC CSATGPLSSYEQYF
NA TRBJ2-3 TRBV27 NA TGTGCCAGCAGTTTAGGGGACTGGGGCACAGATACGCAGTATTTT CASSLGDWGTDTQYF
many TRBJ2-7 TRBV5-1 NA TGCGCCAGCAGCCCCCAGGGGTCCTACGAGCAGTACTTC CASSPQGSYEQYF
many TRBJ2-5 TRBV27 NA TGTGCCAGCAGTCCCGGGGCGGGTGTTGGGGAGACCCAGTACTTC CASSPGAGVGETQYF
many TRBJ1-6 TRBV5-1 NA TGCGCCAGCAGCTTGGGCTATAATGGTTCACCCCTCCACTTT CASSLGYNGSPLHF
many TRBJ1-2 TRBV4-1 NA TGCGCCAGCAGCCAAGATATCGTCAGGGGCTTGTATGGCTACACCTTC CASSQDIVRGLYGYTF
many TRBJ2-1 TRBV7-3 NA TGTGCCAGCAGCTTACTAACGGGAGCCTACAATGAGCAGTTCTTC CASSLLTGAYNEQFF
many TRBJ2-6 TRBV4-1 TRBD1 TGCGCCAGCAGCCAAGATCTAGAGGACAGGGGTCTCACTGGGGCCAACGTCCTGACTTTC CASSQDLEDRGLTGANVLTF
many TRBJ1-2 TRBV13 NA TGTGCCAGCAGCTTAGTGAGTGGCAGGGCGTATGGCTACACCTTC CASSLVSGRAYGYTF
many TRBJ1-5 TRBV5-6 NA TGTGCCAGCAGCTTGAGAGGCCAGACTCATCAGCCCCAGCATTTT CASSLRGQTHQPQHF
many TRBJ2-5 TRBV10-3 TRBD2 TGTGCCATCTCGGGGACTAAAGAGACCCAGTACTTC CAISGTKETQYF
many TRBJ1-2 TRBV27 TRBD1 TGTGCCAGCAGTTTCGAAGGGGGCACTAACTATGGCTACACCTTC CASSFEGGTNYGYTF
many TRBJ2-5 TRBV20-1 TRBD1 TGCAGTGCTAACCCTGCGAGCAGGGGGCTAAAGACCCAGTACTTC CSANPASRGLKTQYF
many TRBJ2-3 TRBV28 TRBD1 TGTGCCAGCAGTGAGACCGGGACAGGGGACACAGATACGCAGTATTTT CASSETGTGDTDTQYF
many TRBJ2-3 TRBV5-6 TRBD2 TGTGCCAGCAGCTTTTGGACTAGCGCGCATCCGGGGACAGATACGCAGTATTTT CASSFWTSAHPGTDTQYF
many TRBJ2-3 TRBV5-1 NA TGCGCCAGCAGTCGTTTAAGGCGGGATACGCAGTATTTT CASSRLRRDTQYF
many TRBJ1-1 TRBV19 NA TGTGCCAGTAGCATGACAAGGAACACTGAAGCTTTCTTT CASSMTRNTEAFF
many TRBJ2-3 TRBV3-1 NA TGTGCCAGCAGCCAAGAACAGGATACCACAGATACGCAGTATTTT CASSQEQDTTDTQYF
many TRBJ2-1 TRBV27 NA TGTGCCAGCAGCATAAAGGACAGCAGCTCCTACAATGAGCAGTTCTTC CASSIKDSSSYNEQFF
many TRBJ1-6 TRBV20-1 NA TGCAGTGCTAGAGATCGGTCGAGCTCCTATAATTCACCCCTCCACTTT CSARDRSSSYNSPLHF
many TRBJ1-4 TRBV20-1 NA TGCAGTGCTAGACGGGTTGAAAAACTGTTTTTT CSARRVEKLFF
many TRBJ2-1 TRBV20-1 TRBD1 TGCAGTGCGGGACAGGAGTATGGTGAGCAGTTCTTC CSAGQEYGEQFF
many TRBJ2-3 TRBV5-5 NA TGTGCCAGCTATGACAGGAAGGGGTCAGATACGCAGTATTTT CASYDRKGSDTQYF
many TRBJ1-1 TRBV7-3 NA TGTGCCAGCAGCTTAACCCCGAGGGCGAAAGCTTTCTTT CASSLTPRAKAFF
many TRBJ1-1 TRBV6-2/TRBV6-3 TRBD1 TGTGCCAGCAGTTACCACAGGGGAGCAAACACTGAAGCTTTCTTT CASSYHRGANTEAFF
NA TRBJ2-4 TRBV5-4 TRBD2 TGTGCCAGCAGCTCCCTCCCGGGACTAGCGGAGTCATCCAAAAACATTCAGTACTTC CASSSLPGLAESSKNIQYF